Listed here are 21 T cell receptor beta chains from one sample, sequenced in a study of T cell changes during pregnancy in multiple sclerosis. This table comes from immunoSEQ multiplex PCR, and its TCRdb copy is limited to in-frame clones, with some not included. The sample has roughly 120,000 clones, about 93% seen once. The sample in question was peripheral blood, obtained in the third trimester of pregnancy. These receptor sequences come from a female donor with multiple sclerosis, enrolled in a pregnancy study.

The CDR3: CASSFMDRDVSYGYTF. Here the CDR3 DNA reads TGTGCCAGCAGTTTCATGGACAGGGATGTCAGTTATGGCTACACCTTC. The V gene is TRBV28, the J gene TRBJ1-2; 8 nucleotides align to TRBD1. This CDR3 comprises 16 residues. Germline V CDR1 and CDR2: MDHEN, SYDVKM. J was trimmed by 5 bases and V by 3 bases; bases with no gene match: 11.

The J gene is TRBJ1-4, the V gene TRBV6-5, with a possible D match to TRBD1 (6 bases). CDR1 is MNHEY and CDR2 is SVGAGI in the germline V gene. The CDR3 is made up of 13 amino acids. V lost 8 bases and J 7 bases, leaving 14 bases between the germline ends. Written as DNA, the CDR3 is TGTGCCAGCTCGCCAGGGGCGACTGAAAAACTGTTTTTT. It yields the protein CASSPGATEKLFF.

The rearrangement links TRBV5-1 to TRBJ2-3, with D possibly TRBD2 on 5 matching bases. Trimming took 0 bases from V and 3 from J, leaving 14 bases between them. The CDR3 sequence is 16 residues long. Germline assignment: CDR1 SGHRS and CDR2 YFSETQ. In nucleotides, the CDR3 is TGCGCCAGCAGCTTGGACGGTGGCGGGTGGACAGATACGCAGTATTTT. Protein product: CASSLDGGGWTDTQYF.

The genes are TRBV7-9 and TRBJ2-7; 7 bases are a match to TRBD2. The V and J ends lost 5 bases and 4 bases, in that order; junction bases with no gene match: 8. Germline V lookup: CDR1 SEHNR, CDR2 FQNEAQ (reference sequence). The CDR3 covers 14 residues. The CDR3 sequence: CASSPPTSRYEQYF. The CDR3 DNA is TGTGCCAGCAGCCCTCCGACTAGCCGGTACGAGCAGTACTTC.

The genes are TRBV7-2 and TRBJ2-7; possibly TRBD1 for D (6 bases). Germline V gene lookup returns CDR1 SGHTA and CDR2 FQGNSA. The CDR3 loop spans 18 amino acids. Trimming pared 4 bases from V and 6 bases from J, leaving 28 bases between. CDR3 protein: CASSSQGTTLGAIFEQYF. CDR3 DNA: TGTGCCAGCAGCTCACAGGGAACGACATTGGGGGCCATTTTCGAGCAGTACTTC.

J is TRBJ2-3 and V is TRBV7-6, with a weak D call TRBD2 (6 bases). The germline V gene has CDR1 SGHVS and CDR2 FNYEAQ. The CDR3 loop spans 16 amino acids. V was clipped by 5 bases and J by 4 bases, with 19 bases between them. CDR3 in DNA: TGTGCCAGCAGCCCCCGTGGAGGGGCCTCATCAGATACGCAGTATTTT. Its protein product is CASSPRGGASSDTQYF.

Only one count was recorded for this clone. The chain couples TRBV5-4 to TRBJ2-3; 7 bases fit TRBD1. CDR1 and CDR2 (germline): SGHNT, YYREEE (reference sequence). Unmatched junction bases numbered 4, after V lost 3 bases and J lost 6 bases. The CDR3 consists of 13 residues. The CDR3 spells CASSSVRGDTQYF. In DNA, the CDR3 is TGTGCCAGCAGCTCAGTCAGGGGGGATACGCAGTATTTT.

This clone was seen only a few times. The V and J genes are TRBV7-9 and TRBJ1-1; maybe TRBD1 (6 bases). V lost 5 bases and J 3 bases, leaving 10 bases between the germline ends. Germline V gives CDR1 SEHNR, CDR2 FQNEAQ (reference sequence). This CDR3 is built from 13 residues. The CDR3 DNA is TGTGCCAGCAGCCCCAGGGGAGACACTGAAGCTTTCTTT. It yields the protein CASSPRGDTEAFF.

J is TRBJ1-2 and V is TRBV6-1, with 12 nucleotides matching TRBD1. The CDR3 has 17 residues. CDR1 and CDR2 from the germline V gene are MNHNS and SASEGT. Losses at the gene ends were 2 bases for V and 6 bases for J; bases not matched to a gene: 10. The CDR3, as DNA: TGTGCCAGCAGTGAACCCGGGACAGGGGGCAAGGAGGATGGCTACACCTTC. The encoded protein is CASSEPGTGGKEDGYTF.

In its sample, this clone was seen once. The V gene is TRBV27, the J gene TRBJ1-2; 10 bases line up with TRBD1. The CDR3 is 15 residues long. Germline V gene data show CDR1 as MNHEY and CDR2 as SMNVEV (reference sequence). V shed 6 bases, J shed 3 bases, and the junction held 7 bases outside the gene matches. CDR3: CASSRIGTGDYGYTF. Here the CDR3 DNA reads TGTGCCAGCAGCCGAATCGGGACAGGGGACTATGGCTACACCTTC.

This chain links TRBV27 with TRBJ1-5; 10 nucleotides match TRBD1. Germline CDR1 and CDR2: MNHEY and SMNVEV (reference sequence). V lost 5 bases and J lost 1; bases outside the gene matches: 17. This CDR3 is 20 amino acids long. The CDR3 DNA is TGTGCCAGCAGTCCCACGCCGGGACAGGGGAGGATTCAGAGCAATCAGCCCCAGCATTTT. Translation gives CASSPTPGQGRIQSNQPQHF.

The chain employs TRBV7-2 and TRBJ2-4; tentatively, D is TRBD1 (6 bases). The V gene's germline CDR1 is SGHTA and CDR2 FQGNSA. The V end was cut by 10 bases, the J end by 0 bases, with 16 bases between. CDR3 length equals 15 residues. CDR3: CATRQVTLAKNIQYF. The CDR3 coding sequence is TGTGCCACCAGACAGGTCACACTAGCCAAAAACATTCAGTACTTC.

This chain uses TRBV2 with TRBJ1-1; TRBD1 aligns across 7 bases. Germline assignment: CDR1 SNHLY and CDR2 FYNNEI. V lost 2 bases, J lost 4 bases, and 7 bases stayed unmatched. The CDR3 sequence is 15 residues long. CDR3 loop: CASSERGGRGTEAFF. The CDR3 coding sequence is TGTGCCAGCAGTGAACGAGGGGGCAGGGGCACTGAAGCTTTCTTT.

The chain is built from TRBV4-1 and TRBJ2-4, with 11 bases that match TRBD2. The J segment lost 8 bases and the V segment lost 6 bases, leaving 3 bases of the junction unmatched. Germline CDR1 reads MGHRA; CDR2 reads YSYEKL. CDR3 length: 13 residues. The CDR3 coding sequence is TGCGCCAGCAGGGGTAGCGGGAGGGACATTCAGTACTTC. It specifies CASRGSGRDIQYF.

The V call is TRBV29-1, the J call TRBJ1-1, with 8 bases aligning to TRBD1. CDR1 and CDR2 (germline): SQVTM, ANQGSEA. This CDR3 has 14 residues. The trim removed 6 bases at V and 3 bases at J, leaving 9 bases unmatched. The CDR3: CSVNPGGADTEAFF. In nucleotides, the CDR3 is TGCAGCGTGAACCCAGGGGGCGCGGACACTGAAGCTTTCTTT. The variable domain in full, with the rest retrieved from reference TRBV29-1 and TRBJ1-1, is SAVISQKPSRDICQRGTSLTIQCQVDSQVTMMFWYRQQPGQSLTLIATANQGSEATYESGFVIDKFPISRPNLTFSTLTVSNMSPEDSSIYLCSVNPGGADTEAFFGQGTRLTVV.

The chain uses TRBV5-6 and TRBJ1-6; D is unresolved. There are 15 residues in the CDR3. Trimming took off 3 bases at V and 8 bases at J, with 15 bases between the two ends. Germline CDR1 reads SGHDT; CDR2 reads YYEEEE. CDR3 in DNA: TGTGCCAGCAGCTCGCTAGTTACTTGGGATTCACCCCTCCACTTT. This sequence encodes CASSSLVTWDSPLHF.

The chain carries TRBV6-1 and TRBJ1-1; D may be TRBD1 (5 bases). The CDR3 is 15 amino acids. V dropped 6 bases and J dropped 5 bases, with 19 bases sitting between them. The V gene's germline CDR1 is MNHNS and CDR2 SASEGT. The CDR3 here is CASSPTGHAYTEAFF. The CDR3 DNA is TGTGCCAGCAGCCCTACCGGACACGCATATACTGAAGCTTTCTTT.

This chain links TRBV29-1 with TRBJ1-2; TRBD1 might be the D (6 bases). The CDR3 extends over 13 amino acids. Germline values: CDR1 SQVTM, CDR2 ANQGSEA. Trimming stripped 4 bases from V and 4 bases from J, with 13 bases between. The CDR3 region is CSVARDTLYGYTF. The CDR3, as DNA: TGCAGCGTTGCCCGGGACACCCTCTATGGCTACACCTTC.

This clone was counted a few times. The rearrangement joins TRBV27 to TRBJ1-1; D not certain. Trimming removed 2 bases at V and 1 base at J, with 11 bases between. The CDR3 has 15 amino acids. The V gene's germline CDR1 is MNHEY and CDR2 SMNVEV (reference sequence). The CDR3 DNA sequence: TGTGCCAGCAGTTTAGGAGGAGTTCCGAACACTGAAGCTTTCTTT. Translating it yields CASSLGGVPNTEAFF.

The CDR3 bases are TGTGCCAGCAGCCCGGGACAGGGCTATGGCTACACCTTC. Residues: CASSPGQGYGYTF. V is TRBV7-6 and J is TRBJ1-2; 9 nucleotides agree with TRBD1. The CDR3 loop spans 13 amino acids. The V and J ends lost 5 bases and 4 bases, in that order; junction bases with no gene match: 2. The germline gives CDR1 SGHVS, CDR2 FNYEAQ.

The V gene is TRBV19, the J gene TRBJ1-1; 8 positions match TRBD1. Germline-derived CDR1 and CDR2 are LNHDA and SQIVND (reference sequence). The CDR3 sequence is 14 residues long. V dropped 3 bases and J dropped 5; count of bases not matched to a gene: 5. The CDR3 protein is CASSIQGARTEAFF. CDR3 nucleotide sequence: TGTGCCAGTAGTATCCAGGGGGCGCGGACTGAAGCTTTCTTT. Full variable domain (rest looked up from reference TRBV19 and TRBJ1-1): DGGITQSPKYLFRKEGQNVTLSCEQNLNHDAMYWYRQDPGQGLRLIYYSQIVNDFQKGDIAEGYSVSREKKESFPLTVTSAQKNPTAFYLCASSIQGARTEAFFGQGTRLTVV.